The sequence of this TCR beta chain was determined in a study of blood T cell repertoires in COVID-19. Study context: Acute-phase and convalescent COVID-19 samples originated in the United States, Italy and Spain. Nucleic acid was either cDNA or gDNA, and it came from T cells, B-cell-depleted T cells, or PBMCs.

This CDR3 has 15 amino acids. Trimming removed 7 bases at V and 2 bases at J, with 18 bases between. Looked up from germline, CDR1 is MDHEN and CDR2 is SYDVKM. In the original analysis: Reference gene primer amplification in the assay estimated nucleated cell counts. The method was immunoSEQ multiplex PCR; TCRdb's version includes in-frame clones alone and lacks a portion of them. The DNA gave D and trimming, while V, J and clone size come from that table. The repertoire holds a few hundred thousand clones, with more than 65% as singletons. Material: peripheral blood. This rearrangement joins TRBV28 to TRBJ2-7; possible D gene TRBD2, 5 bases. The TCR comes from a woman younger than 45 who had recovered from COVID-19. Here the CDR3 DNA reads TGTGCCAGCACTCCGGGGTGGGAGACAACCTACGAGCAGTACTTC. This translates into CASTPGWETTYEQYF. The variable domain in full, with the rest retrieved from reference TRBV28 and TRBJ2-7, is DVKVTQSSRYLVKRTGEKVFLECVQDMDHENMFWYRQDPGLGLRLIYFSYDVKMKEKGDIPEGYSVSREKKERFSLILESASTNQTSMYLCASTPGWETTYEQYFGPGTRLTVT.